This TCR beta chain was recovered during a study of a mutant IDH1 vaccine in newly diagnosed glioma. There are 16 residues in the CDR3. Germline values: CDR1 SEHNR, CDR2 FQNEAQ (reference sequence). V shed 4 bases and J shed 0 bases, with 16 bases lying between them. Comment on this clone: Its antigen is unknown.

This sample's time point: week 35, safety follow-up. Every vaccine dose comprised 300 ug of mutant IDH1 20-mer peptide plus topical imiquimod. Some clones are missing from TCRdb's copy, which holds only in-frame ones; the method was immunoSEQ multiplex PCR. Among 35,000 to 45,000 clones listed, about 80% were seen once. The specimen comprised PBMCs, sampled from a glioma patient whose treatment included an IDH1 peptide vaccine. The receptor's source is a woman in her forties or fifties with glioma. V and J are TRBV7-9 and TRBJ2-7; TRBD2 is a possible D gene (5 bases). For the CDR3, the DNA is TGTGCCAGCAGCTCTCAGTCGACGGGATTCTCCTACGAGCAGTACTTC. It specifies CASSSQSTGFSYEQYF.